This T cell receptor (beta chain) derives from a study of technical replicates of blood from a handful of donors. As concerns this clone: One junction end does not reproduce the germline sequence, and a read error may be involved.

This CDR3 region has 15 residues. CDR1 is SSHAT and CDR2 is FNYEAQ in the germline V gene (reference sequence). TCRdb keeps only in-frame clones here, not all; method: immunoSEQ multiplex PCR. The sample shows over 75,000 clones, around 95% of them seen only once. Specimen: T cells isolated from PBMCs. The V call is TRBV7-7, the J call TRBJ2-5; tentative D call: TRBD2 (6 bases). This receptor was obtained from a human donor in good health. The CDR3 DNA follows: TGTGCTAGCAGCCCTTCTAGCGCGGGGCAAGAGACCCAGTACTTC. Its protein is CASSPSSAGQETQYF. Based on the CDR3 plus reference TRBV7-7 and TRBJ2-5, the full variable domain is GAGVSQSPRYKVTKRGQDVTLRCDPISSHATLYWYQQALGQGPEFLTYFNYEAQPDKSGLPSDRFSAERPEGSISTLTIQRTEQRDSAMYRCASSPSSAGQETQYFGPGTRLLVL.